This T cell receptor beta chain originates from a study of CXCR3-negative and CXCR3-positive naive CD8 T cells. All TRB cDNA libraries came from 5' RACE performed with UMI labels. TCRdb reprocessed the 5' RACE reads and stores each CDR3 protein as one record, lacking DNA. Here the sample table reports tens of thousands of distinct CDR3 sequences. The CDR3 runs 14 residues. Germline lookup yields CDR1 KGHDR and CDR2 SFDVKD. The clonotype originates from a human donor in good health. Some clones in this sample may be carry-over from other donors' samples. Specimen: memory CD8+ T cells from blood. The rearrangement links TRBV24-1 to TRBJ2-7; the D call from TCRdb, TRBD2, cannot be confirmed without DNA. The CDR3 loop reads CATSDAGGHYEQYF.